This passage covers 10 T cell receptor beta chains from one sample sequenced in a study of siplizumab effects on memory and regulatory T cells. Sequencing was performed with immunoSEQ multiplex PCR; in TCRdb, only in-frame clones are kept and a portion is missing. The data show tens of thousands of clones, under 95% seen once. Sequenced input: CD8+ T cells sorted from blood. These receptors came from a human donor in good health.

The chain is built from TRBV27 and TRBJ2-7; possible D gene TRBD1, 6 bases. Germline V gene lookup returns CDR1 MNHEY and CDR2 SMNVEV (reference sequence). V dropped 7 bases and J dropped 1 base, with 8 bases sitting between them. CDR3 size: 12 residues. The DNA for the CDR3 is TGTGCCAGCACCACAGGGTCCTACGAGCAGTACTTC. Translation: CASTTGSYEQYF.

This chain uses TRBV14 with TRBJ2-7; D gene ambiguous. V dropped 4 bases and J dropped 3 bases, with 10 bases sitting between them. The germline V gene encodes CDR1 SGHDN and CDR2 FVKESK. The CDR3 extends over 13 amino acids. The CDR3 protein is CASSLPASYEQYF. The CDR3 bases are TGTGCCAGCAGCCTCCCTGCCAGCTACGAGCAGTACTTC.

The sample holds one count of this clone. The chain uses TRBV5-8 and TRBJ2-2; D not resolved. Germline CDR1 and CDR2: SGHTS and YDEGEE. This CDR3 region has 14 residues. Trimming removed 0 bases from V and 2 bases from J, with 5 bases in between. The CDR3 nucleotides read TGTGCCAGCAGCTTGGTCTCTAACACCGGGGAGCTGTTTTTT. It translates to CASSLVSNTGELFF.

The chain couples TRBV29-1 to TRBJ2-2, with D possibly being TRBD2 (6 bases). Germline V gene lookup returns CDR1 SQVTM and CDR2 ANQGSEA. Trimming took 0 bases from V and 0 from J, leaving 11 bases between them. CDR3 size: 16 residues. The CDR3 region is CSVEDRGTSNTGELFF. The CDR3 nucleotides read TGCAGCGTTGAAGATCGGGGGACTTCGAACACCGGGGAGCTGTTTTTT.

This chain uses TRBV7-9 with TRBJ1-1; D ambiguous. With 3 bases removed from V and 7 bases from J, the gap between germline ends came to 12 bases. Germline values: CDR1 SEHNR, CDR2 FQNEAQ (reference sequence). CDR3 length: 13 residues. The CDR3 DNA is TGTGCCAGCAGCTTGGTACTAGAGGATGAAGCTTTCTTT. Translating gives CASSLVLEDEAFF.

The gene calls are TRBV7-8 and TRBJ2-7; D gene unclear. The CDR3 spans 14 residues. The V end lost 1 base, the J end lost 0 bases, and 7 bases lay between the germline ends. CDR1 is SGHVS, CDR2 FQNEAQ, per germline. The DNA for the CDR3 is TGTGCCAGCAGCTTAGATACTCTCTCCTACGAGCAGTACTTC. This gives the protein CASSLDTLSYEQYF.

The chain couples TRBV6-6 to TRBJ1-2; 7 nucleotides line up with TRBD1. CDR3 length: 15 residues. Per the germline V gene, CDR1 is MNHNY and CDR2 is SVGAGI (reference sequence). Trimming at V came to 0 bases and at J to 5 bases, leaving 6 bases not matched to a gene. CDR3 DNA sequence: TGTGCCAGCAGTTACTCGACAGGGAGCGAGTATGGCTACACCTTC. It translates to CASSYSTGSEYGYTF.

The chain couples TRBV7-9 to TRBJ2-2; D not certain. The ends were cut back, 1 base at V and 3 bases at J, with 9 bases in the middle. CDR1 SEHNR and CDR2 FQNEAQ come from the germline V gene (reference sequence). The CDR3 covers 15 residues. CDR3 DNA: TGTGCCAGCAGCTTAGTATCCCAGGACACCGGGGAGCTGTTTTTT. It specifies CASSLVSQDTGELFF.

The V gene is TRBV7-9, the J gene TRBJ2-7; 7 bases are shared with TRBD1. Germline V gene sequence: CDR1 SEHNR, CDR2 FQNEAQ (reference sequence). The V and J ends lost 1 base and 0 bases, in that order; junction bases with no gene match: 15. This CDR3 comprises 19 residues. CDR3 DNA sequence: TGTGCCAGCAGCTTAGTGCGCCCATCCGACAGGGATAGCTCCTACGAGCAGTACTTC. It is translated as CASSLVRPSDRDSSYEQYF. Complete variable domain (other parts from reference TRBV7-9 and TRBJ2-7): DTGVSQNPRHKITKRGQNVTFRCDPISEHNRLYWYRQTLGQGPEFLTYFQNEAQLEKSRLLSDRFSAERPKGSFSTLEIQRTEQGDSAMYLCASSLVRPSDRDSSYEQYFGPGTRLTVT.

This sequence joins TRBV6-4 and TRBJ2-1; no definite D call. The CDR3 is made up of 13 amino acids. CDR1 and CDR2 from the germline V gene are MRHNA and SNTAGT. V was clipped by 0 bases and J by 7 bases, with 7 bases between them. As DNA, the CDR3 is TGTGCCAGCAGTGACTCGATCGGGAATGAGCAGTTCTTC. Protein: CASSDSIGNEQFF.